These T cell receptor beta chains were read from a single sample in a study of tumor-infiltrating lymphocytes in primary liver carcinoma. TCRdb reprocessed the multiplex PCR reads via MiXCR and lists one record per CDR3 protein. In the table there are about 100,000 distinct CDR3 sequences, less than 75% of which are singletons. The sequenced material came from tumor-adjacent normal liver tissue. Receptors were obtained from a man aged 35 to 55 with primary liver carcinoma and hepatitis B virus infection. Each CDR3 is given with its conserved first and last residue. D genes are given only for firm matches. Only part of the rows carry a size: once, few, many, or a class if the clone is expanded.

D: .; V: TRBV11-2; size: .; J: TRBJ2-1; DNA: TGTGCCAGCAGCCTAAGATTAGGACAGAGCTCCTACAATGAGCAGTTCTTC; CDR3: CASSLRLGQSSYNEQFF
D: .; V: TRBV7-8; size: .; J: TRBJ1-5; DNA: TGTGCCAACAGCTTAGCCCAAGCGGGAGGGCCACATGGTACGCAGCATTTT; CDR3: CANSLAQAGGPHGTQHF
D: TRBD2; V: TRBV11-2; size: .; J: TRBJ2-1; DNA: TGTGCCAGCAGCTTATCGGCTGGGGGGGGGGACGATGAGCAGTTCTTC; CDR3: CASSLSAGGGDDEQFF
D: TRBD1; V: TRBV6-6; size: .; J: TRBJ1-5; DNA: TGCGTCAGCAGTTACCCCCGGACAGGGAATAGCAATCAGCCCCAGCATTTT; CDR3: CVSSYPRTGNSNQPQHF
D: .; V: TRBV6-5; size: .; J: TRBJ2-1; DNA: TGTGCCAGCAGTCTTTGGACAGAGCAGTTCTTC; CDR3: CASSLWTEQFF
D: .; V: TRBV11-1; size: .; J: TRBJ2-5; DNA: TGTGCCAGCAGCCCGCCCCCGGAGGTCAGGAATGACTTCCAAGAGAGCCAGAACTTC; CDR3: CASSPPPEVRNDFQESQNF
D: .; V: TRBV11-2; size: .; J: TRBJ2-3; DNA: TGTGTCAGCAGCCCCCCCCCACCAAGCACAGATACGCAGTATTTT; CDR3: CVSSPPPPSTDTQYF
D: .; V: TRBV12-3/TRBV12-4; size: .; J: TRBJ2-5; DNA: TGTGCCAGCAGTATGGACACCCCACTCGCAAGAGAGACCCGGTACTTC; CDR3: CASSMDTPLARETRYF
D: .; V: TRBV7-9; size: .; J: TRBJ2-7; DNA: TGTGCCAGCAGCCCTCCGGAGCCCGGACAGACCTACGAGCTGTACTTC; CDR3: CASSPPEPGQTYELYF
D: .; V: TRBV5-6; size: .; J: TRBJ2-1; DNA: TGTGCCAGCAGATTTGGGACGGTGGGCAATGAGCAGTTCTTC; CDR3: CASRFGTVGNEQFF
D: .; V: TRBV11-2; size: medium-sized; J: TRBJ1-2; DNA: TGTGCCAGCAGCGGAGGAGCCGGGACCCGACCGCTCTTC; CDR3: CASSGGAGTRPLF
D: TRBD1; V: TRBV12-3/TRBV12-4; size: once; J: TRBJ2-1; DNA: TGTGTCAGCAGCCCTGGGACAGGTGTAGGGGGTGAGCAGTTCTTC; CDR3: CVSSPGTGVGGEQFF
D: TRBD2; V: TRBV4-1; size: many; J: TRBJ2-7; DNA: TGCGCCAGCAGCCAAAAAGGACTAGCGGGGTCTTACGAGCAGTACTTC; CDR3: CASSQKGLAGSYEQYF
D: .; V: TRBV7-9; size: .; J: TRBJ2-7; DNA: TGTGCCAGCGAGGGGGAGCGCTCCTACGAGCAGTACTTC; CDR3: CASEGERSYEQYF
D: .; V: TRBV11-2; size: .; J: TRBJ2-7; DNA: TGTGCCAGCAGTTTAGGGACGGAGGAGGGGCGCGAGCAGTATTTC; CDR3: CASSLGTEEGREQYF
D: .; V: TRBV29-1; size: .; J: TRBJ2-2; DNA: TGCAGTACGTGGCGGATAAACACCCGGGAGCTGTTTTTT; CDR3: CSTWRINTRELFF
D: .; V: TRBV4-1; size: .; J: TRBJ2-7; DNA: TGCACCAGCAGCCAATGGGACGGCTCCTACGAGCAGTACTTC; CDR3: CTSSQWDGSYEQYF
D: .; V: TRBV19; size: .; J: TRBJ1-5; DNA: TGTGCCAGTAGCACAACGAACGCCGGGGTCCAGCATTTT; CDR3: CASSTTNAGVQHF
D: TRBD2; V: TRBV5-5; size: .; J: TRBJ2-1; DNA: TGTGCCAGCAGCTTGGATCTAGCGGGAGGGCCGAATGAGCAGTTCTTC; CDR3: CASSLDLAGGPNEQFF
D: .; V: TRBV12-3/TRBV12-4; size: .; J: TRBJ1-1; DNA: TGTGCCAGCAGTTCACCAGAAGTGGCTTTCTTT; CDR3: CASSSPEVAFF
D: TRBD1; V: TRBV29-1; size: many; J: TRBJ1-1; DNA: TGCAGCGTTGCAGGGGGAGGCGAAGCTTTCTTT; CDR3: CSVAGGGEAFF
D: .; V: TRBV19; size: .; J: TRBJ2-7; DNA: TGTGCCAGTAGTATTGATTGGACCCACGAGCAGTACTTC; CDR3: CASSIDWTHEQYF
D: TRBD2; V: TRBV4-2; size: many; J: TRBJ2-7; DNA: TGTGCCAGCAGCCAAGACAGTGGACTAGCGGACTCCTACGAGCAGTACTTC; CDR3: CASSQDSGLADSYEQYF
D: .; V: TRBV11-2; size: .; J: TRBJ1-5; DNA: TGTGCCAACAGCTCCAAACAGGTCTATAGCAATCAACCCCAGCATTTT; CDR3: CANSSKQVYSNQPQHF
D: .; V: TRBV6-2/TRBV6-3; size: .; J: TRBJ2-7; DNA: TGTGTCAGCAGTTCGGCCGGGGCGTATGAGCAGTACTTC; CDR3: CVSSSAGAYEQYF
D: .; V: TRBV4-1; size: many; J: TRBJ1-2; DNA: TGCGCCAGCAGCCAAGTGACGACGTATGGCTACACCTTC; CDR3: CASSQVTTYGYTF
D: .; V: TRBV11-1; size: .; J: TRBJ2-7; DNA: TGTGCCAGCAGCTTAAGATCATCCTACAAGCAGTACTTC; CDR3: CASSLRSSYKQYF
D: .; V: TRBV12-3/TRBV12-4; size: .; J: TRBJ2-7; DNA: TGTGCCAGCAGTGCAGACAGTTGCGAACAGTACTTC; CDR3: CASSADSCEQYF
D: .; V: TRBV11-1; size: .; J: TRBJ2-1; DNA: TGTGTCAGGAGCCCAAGGTTCTCCGGGTATAATGAGCAGTTCTTC; CDR3: CVRSPRFSGYNEQFF
D: .; V: TRBV11-1; size: few; J: TRBJ1-2; DNA: TGTGCCAGCAGCTTCAAGGGATTTGGCTATGGTTACACCTTC; CDR3: CASSFKGFGYGYTF
D: .; V: TRBV6-5; size: .; J: TRBJ2-7; DNA: TGTGCCAGCACAGCGGTCACCTACGACCAGTACTTC; CDR3: CASTAVTYDQYF
D: .; V: TRBV11-2; size: .; J: TRBJ2-1; DNA: TGTGCCAGCAGCACCATAGTTAAAGGACCCCTGGAGCAGTTCTTC; CDR3: CASSTIVKGPLEQFF
D: TRBD1; V: TRBV5-4; size: many; J: TRBJ2-2; DNA: TGTGCCAGCAGCACGGACTCAGGGGGCGACACCGGGGAGCTGTTTTTT; CDR3: CASSTDSGGDTGELFF
D: TRBD1; V: TRBV28; size: .; J: TRBJ1-2; DNA: TGTGCCAGCAGTCCGCTAAACCTCACTGGACAGGTCTATGGCTACACCTTC; CDR3: CASSPLNLTGQVYGYTF
D: .; V: TRBV5-6; size: many; J: TRBJ2-3; DNA: TGTGCCAGCAGCTTGGATACCCTCAGGGGGGCAGATACGCAGTATTTT; CDR3: CASSLDTLRGADTQYF
D: TRBD1; V: TRBV11-2; size: .; J: TRBJ2-7; DNA: TGTGCCAGCAACTTAGGGGGCGGTAGTTGTAGCGAGCAGTACTTC; CDR3: CASNLGGGSCSEQYF
D: .; V: TRBV7-3; size: few; J: TRBJ2-3; DNA: TGTGCCAGCAGCTTAGCGAATCGGGATACGCAGTATTTT; CDR3: CASSLANRDTQYF
D: .; V: TRBV6-5; size: .; J: TRBJ2-1; DNA: TGTACCAGCACCCCCAGGCCAAAAATAGGGGAGCAATTCTTC; CDR3: CTSTPRPKIGEQFF
D: .; V: TRBV6-5; size: few; J: TRBJ1-1; DNA: TGTGCCAGCAGGAGAGAACAGGGATTGAACACTGAAGCTTTCTTT; CDR3: CASRREQGLNTEAFF
D: TRBD1; V: TRBV28; size: .; J: TRBJ2-3; DNA: TGTGCCAGCAACAGGGGGGCCCTCGCTACGCAGTATTTT; CDR3: CASNRGALATQYF